This T cell receptor (beta chain) emerged from a study of glioma-infiltrating T cells. This clonotype was counted at least ten times. Its antigen is unidentified. The iRepertoire nested amplicon-rescue multiplex PCR amplified TCR alpha and beta CDR3s from RNA. TCRdb reprocessed the multiplex PCR reads via MiXCR and lists one record per CDR3 protein. The sample shows approximately 120,000 distinct CDR3 sequences, less than 30% of them seen only once. V was pared by 7 bases and J by 5 bases, with 15 bases between. Germline CDR1 MNHNS, CDR2 SASEGT. This CDR3 spans 13 amino acids. Study-wide points: Gliomas, especially low-grade, showed above-expected tissue-blood divergence; non-neoplastic patients showed below.

The sequence was obtained from a human donor with low-grade glioma or glioblastoma, undergoing nonglioma brain surgery, or in good health (not recorded which). The sequencing sample was made of glioma tissue, nonneoplastic brain tissue, or PBMCs (not recorded which). V is TRBV6-1 and J is TRBJ2-7; D not resolved. This chain's CDR3 is CASIKSGRDEQYF. The CDR3 DNA is TGTGCCAGCATAAAATCTGGTAGAGACGAGCAGTACTTC.